Listed here is a single T cell receptor beta chain. This sample was taken from a study of blood T cell repertoires in COVID-19. About the study: Specimens from acute and convalescent COVID-19 originated in the United States, Italy and Spain. PBMCs, B-cell-depleted T cells, or T cells provided the cDNA or gDNA that made up the material.

In the study's own analysis: Nucleated cell number was recorded as an estimate derived from reference gene primer amplification. TCRdb keeps only in-frame clones here, not all; method: immunoSEQ multiplex PCR. V and J calls and clone size are as listed in that table; D and trimming were resolved from the DNA. The repertoire holds 120,000 or so clones, with about two thirds as singletons. Sample: peripheral blood. The clonotype originates from a human donor with acute or convalescent COVID-19. The donor label of this sample is uncertain.

DNA for the CDR3: TGTGCCGCGGAGGGAGAAGCGGGGGGGCCCCACAATGAGCAGTTCTTC. Its protein product is CAAEGEAGGPHNEQFF. This rearrangement joins TRBV10-3 to TRBJ2-1; 10 bases match TRBD2. The junction had 15 bases not matched to a gene; V was cut back by 11 bases and J by 5 bases. Germline-derived CDR1 and CDR2 are ENHRY and SYGVKD. This CDR3 is built from 16 residues.